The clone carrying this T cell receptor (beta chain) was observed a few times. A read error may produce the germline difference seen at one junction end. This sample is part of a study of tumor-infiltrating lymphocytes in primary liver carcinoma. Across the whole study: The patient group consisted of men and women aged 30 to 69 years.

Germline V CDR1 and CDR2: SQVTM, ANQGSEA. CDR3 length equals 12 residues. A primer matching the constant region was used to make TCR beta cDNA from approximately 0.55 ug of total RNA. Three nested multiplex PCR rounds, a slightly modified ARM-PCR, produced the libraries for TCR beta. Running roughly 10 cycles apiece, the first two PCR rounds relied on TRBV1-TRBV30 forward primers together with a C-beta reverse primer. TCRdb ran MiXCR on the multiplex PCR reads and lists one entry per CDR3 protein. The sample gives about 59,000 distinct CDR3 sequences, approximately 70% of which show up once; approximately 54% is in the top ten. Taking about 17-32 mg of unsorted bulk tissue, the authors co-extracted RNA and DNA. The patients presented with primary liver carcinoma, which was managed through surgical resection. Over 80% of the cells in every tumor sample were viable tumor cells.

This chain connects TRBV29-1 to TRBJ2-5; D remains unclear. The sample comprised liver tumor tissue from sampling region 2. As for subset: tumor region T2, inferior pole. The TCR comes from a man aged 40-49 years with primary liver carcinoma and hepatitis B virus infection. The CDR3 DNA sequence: TGCGGCGTTCTGGAGAACCAAGAGACCCAGTACTTC. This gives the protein CGVLENQETQYF.